The 24 T cell receptor beta chains listed next were all sequenced from one sample in a study of vaccination and CD4 T cells after COVID-19. The Oncomine TCR Beta short-read assay sequenced DNA from cultured CD4+ T cells. TCRdb redid the calling of the PCR reads with MiXCR, one entry per CDR3 protein. The repertoire holds fewer than 15,000 distinct CDR3 sequences, about 82% seen once, with about 24% in the top ten. Treatment in this sample: roughly 11-day PBMC culture with coronavirus spike peptide pools or control peptides (ViraFEST assay). Their target antigens are unknown. Specimen: CD4+ T cells from blood, cultured in vitro. The receptors here all came from a human donor who had recovered from COVID-19.

By share, this clonotype ranks as medium-sized. This chain links TRBV28 with TRBJ2-2; a weak D match, TRBD1 (6 bases). V was pared by 4 bases and J by 5 bases, with 14 bases between. The CDR3 has 15 residues. Germline lookup yields CDR1 MDHEN and CDR2 SYDVKM. CDR3 protein: CASSSHGTLTGELFF. The CDR3 bases are TGTGCCAGCAGTTCCCACGGGACATTAACCGGGGAGCTGTTTTTT.

V gene TRBV24-1 combines with J gene TRBJ2-3, with D hard to call. Trimming took 4 bases from V and 8 from J, leaving 12 bases between them. This CDR3 comprises 13 residues. Germline V gives CDR1 KGHDR, CDR2 SFDVKD. CDR3 region: CATSDGHRSTQYF. DNA of the CDR3: TGTGCCACCAGTGACGGGCACCGTAGTACGCAGTATTTT.

The rearrangement links TRBV10-2 to TRBJ1-5, with 9 bases lining up with TRBD1. The CDR3 extends over 13 amino acids. The V gene's germline CDR1 is WSHSY and CDR2 SAAADI. The J segment lost 5 bases and the V segment lost 5 bases, leaving 1 base of the junction unmatched. CDR3 in amino acids: CASSRQGDQPQHF. DNA of the CDR3: TGCGCCAGCAGTCGACAGGGGGATCAGCCCCAGCATTTT.

This chain connects TRBV20-1 to TRBJ1-6; the D gene is possibly TRBD1 (6 bases). This CDR3 is built from 14 residues. Germline assignment: CDR1 DFQATT and CDR2 SNEGSKA (reference sequence). The V and J ends lost 5 bases and 12 bases respectively, with 20 bases between them. The DNA for the CDR3 is TGCAGTGCTGTACCGGGACAAGGACCCCGACCCCTCCACTTT. Protein sequence: CSAVPGQGPRPLHF.

This clonotype has a handful of counts. The chain has TRBV6-5 and TRBJ2-3; no firm D call. In germline, CDR1 is MNHEY, CDR2 SVGAGI. V lost 0 bases, J lost 5 bases, and 12 bases lay in between. The CDR3 is 15 residues long. The CDR3 nucleotides read TGTGCCAGCAGTTACTCGGGCTTAAAGGGAGATACGCAGTATTTT. Translated: CASSYSGLKGDTQYF.

The genes are TRBV20-1 and TRBJ2-1; D gene uncertain. V lost 1 base and J 2 bases, leaving 3 bases between the germline ends. CDR3 length: 12 residues. The germline CDR1 and CDR2 sequences are DFQATT and SNEGSKA (reference sequence). The DNA of the CDR3 is TGCAGTGCTAGAGTCCCCTACAATGAGCAGTTCTTC. It encodes CSARVPYNEQFF.

This chain connects TRBV7-9 to TRBJ2-7, with 8 bases matching TRBD2. CDR1 and CDR2 from the germline V gene are SEHNR and FQNEAQ (reference sequence). Losses at the gene ends were 1 base for V and 5 bases for J; bases not matched to a gene: 22. CDR3 length: 20 residues. CDR3 nucleotides: TGTGCCAGCAGCTTAGTTGATTTAGCCTTTTCGACGGGAGGGCCGAACGAGCAGTACTTC. It yields the protein CASSLVDLAFSTGGPNEQYF.

The genes are TRBV5-1 and TRBJ2-7, with D possibly TRBD2 on 6 matching bases. In germline, CDR1 is SGHRS, CDR2 YFSETQ. CDR3 length: 16 amino acids. Trimming shortened V by 1 base and J by 5 bases, and 19 bases separated the two germline ends. Here the CDR3 DNA reads TGCGCCAGCAGCTTGTATGGGGGACTTCAGTCTCACGAGCAGTACTTC. Translating gives CASSLYGGLQSHEQYF.

This chain joins TRBV24-1 and TRBJ2-5, with a tentative D call TRBD1 (5 bases). V was clipped by 7 bases and J by 4 bases, with 12 bases between them. The CDR3 has 13 residues. Germline assignment: CDR1 KGHDR and CDR2 SFDVKD. CDR3 DNA: TGTGCCACCAGCCAGGGTGAATTAGAGACCCAGTACTTC. Its translation is CATSQGELETQYF.

J is TRBJ2-7 and V is TRBV7-2, with unresolved D. Germline CDR1 reads SGHTA; CDR2 reads FQGNSA. The CDR3 is made up of 13 amino acids. V lost 2 bases, J lost 5 bases, and 10 bases lay in between. The CDR3 nucleotides read TGTGCCAGCAGCTTAATGTTGAACCACGAGCAGTACTTC. Its translation is CASSLMLNHEQYF. Based on the CDR3 plus reference TRBV7-2 and TRBJ2-7, the full variable domain is GAGVSQSPSNKVTEKGKDVELRCDPISGHTALYWYRQSLGQGLEFLIYFQGNSAPDKSGLPSDRFSAERTGGSVSTLTIQRTQQEDSAVYLCASSLMLNHEQYFGPGTRLTVT.

This chain links TRBV11-2 with TRBJ2-1; tentative D call: TRBD2 (5 bases). Trimming stripped 5 bases from V and 9 bases from J, with 20 bases between. Germline V lookup: CDR1 SGHAT, CDR2 FQNNGV. The CDR3 covers 15 residues. In DNA form, the CDR3 reads TGTGCCAGCAGCCGCCTCGGGATCCCGAGTAGTGAGCAGTTCTTC. Protein sequence: CASSRLGIPSSEQFF. Filled out from reference TRBV11-2 and TRBJ2-1, the complete variable domain reads EAGVAQSPRYKIIEKRQSVAFWCNPISGHATLYWYQQILGQGPKLLIQFQNNGVVDDSQLPKDRFSAERLKGVDSTLKIQPAKLEDSAVYLCASSRLGIPSSEQFFGPGTRLTVL.

This clonotype was seen more than once but under ten times. This rearrangement joins TRBV7-2 to TRBJ2-5; TRBD2 agrees at 14 bases. Germline assignment: CDR1 SGHTA and CDR2 FQGNSA. The CDR3 totals 17 residues. Losses at the gene ends were 1 base for V and 1 base for J; bases not matched to a gene: 2. The CDR3 DNA follows: TGTGCCAGCAGCTTAGGACTAGCGGGAGGGGGCCAAGAGACCCAGTACTTC. Protein: CASSLGLAGGGQETQYF.

The chain employs TRBV29-1 and TRBJ1-1, with D uncertain. Trimming removed 0 bases from V and 6 bases from J, with 11 bases in between. Germline lookup yields CDR1 SQVTM and CDR2 ANQGSEA. The CDR3 contains 13 residues. The CDR3 loop is CSVEDHPRPEAFF. CDR3 in DNA: TGCAGCGTTGAAGATCATCCCCGCCCTGAAGCTTTCTTT.

This clonotype has only one observation. The chain combines TRBV6-2 or TRBV6-3 with TRBJ2-5; no clear D gene. The V and J ends lost 7 bases and 0 bases respectively, with 6 bases between them. CDR3 length: 12 residues. Germline CDR1 reads MNHEY; CDR2 reads SVGEGT. The CDR3 DNA is TGTGCCAGCACAAGATACCAAGAGACCCAGTACTTC. Protein product: CASTRYQETQYF.

This chain uses TRBV2 with TRBJ2-5; D is possibly TRBD1 (6 bases). Trimming pared 3 bases from V and 4 bases from J, leaving 18 bases between. CDR1 is SNHLY, CDR2 FYNNEI, per germline. The CDR3 is 16 amino acids. The CDR3 DNA follows: TGTGCCAGCAGTGAGATATTGGGGGCCAGGGGAGAGACCCAGTACTTC. This translates into CASSEILGARGETQYF.

This chain's CDR3 is CASRHGTGGSYEQYF. Written as DNA, the CDR3 is TGTGCCAGCAGACATGGGACAGGGGGCTCTTACGAGCAGTACTTC. The rearrangement uses TRBV27 and TRBJ2-7, with TRBD1 matching 12 bases. V lost 6 bases and J lost 4; bases outside the gene matches: 7. There are 15 residues in the CDR3. CDR1 and CDR2 (germline): MNHEY, SMNVEV (reference sequence).

The V gene is TRBV7-2, the J gene TRBJ1-5; tentative D call: TRBD1 (6 bases). Trimming cost V 4 bases and J 6 bases, with 13 bases left between them. The CDR3 has 14 amino acids. Germline V gene lookup returns CDR1 SGHTA and CDR2 FQGNSA. In DNA form, the CDR3 reads TGTGCCAGCAGCTCACAGGGTCTCCGTCAGCCCCAGCATTTT. This gives the protein CASSSQGLRQPQHF.

This clonotype has more than one count but fewer than ten. The rearrangement uses TRBV20-1 and TRBJ1-5, with D maybe TRBD1 (5 bases). This CDR3 spans 13 amino acids. CDR1 and CDR2 (germline): DFQATT, SNEGSKA (reference sequence). Trimming pared 3 bases from V and 5 bases from J, leaving 11 bases between. The CDR3 DNA sequence: TGCAGTGCTAGTTGGCAGGGATATCAGCCCCAGCATTTT. It yields the protein CSASWQGYQPQHF.

The CDR3 reads CSATRGGQETQYF. The CDR3, as DNA: TGCAGTGCCACGAGGGGGGGCCAAGAGACCCAGTACTTC. The chain has TRBV20-1 and TRBJ2-5; a possible D gene is TRBD2 (7 bases). V was trimmed by 6 bases and J by 1 base, leaving 12 bases between them. The CDR3 spans 13 residues. Germline-derived CDR1 and CDR2 are DFQATT and SNEGSKA (reference sequence).

The rearrangement links TRBV28 to TRBJ1-2; D is uncertain. Germline V gives CDR1 MDHEN, CDR2 SYDVKM. The CDR3 contains 12 residues. The V end lost 6 bases, the J end lost 0 bases, and 5 bases lay between the germline ends. This CDR3 is CASRQSNYGYTF. Here the CDR3 DNA reads TGTGCCAGCAGACAGTCTAACTATGGCTACACCTTC.

In DNA, the CDR3 is TGTGCCAGCTCACCACCCCCTTTAACAGGCCTCTATGGCTACACCTTC. Translated: CASSPPPLTGLYGYTF. The chain has TRBV18 and TRBJ1-2; the D gene is possibly TRBD1 (5 bases). The CDR3 runs 16 residues. Germline V lookup: CDR1 KGHSH, CDR2 LQKENI. V was pared by 0 bases and J by 4 bases, with 15 bases between.

V usage is TRBV15 and J usage is TRBJ2-1; TRBD2 agrees at 7 bases. CDR1 and CDR2 from the germline V gene are LNHNV and YYDKDF (reference sequence). This CDR3 is built from 17 residues. V shed 0 bases, J shed 4 bases, and the junction held 9 bases outside the gene matches. CDR3 amino acids: CATSRDREASRYNEQFF. The DNA of the CDR3 is TGTGCCACCAGCAGAGATCGGGAGGCTAGCCGGTACAATGAGCAGTTCTTC.

The chain carries TRBV7-8 and TRBJ1-1, with D maybe TRBD1 (5 bases). Germline loops: CDR1 SGHVS, CDR2 FQNEAQ. V was clipped by 4 bases and J by 8 bases, with 11 bases between them. The CDR3 spans 12 residues. CDR3 in DNA: TGTGCCAGCAGCTACAACCGACAGGAAGCTTTCTTT. Its translation is CASSYNRQEAFF.

This chain connects TRBV28 to TRBJ1-5, with 7 bases identical to TRBD1. Germline loops: CDR1 MDHEN, CDR2 SYDVKM. Germline trimming cut 5 bases from V and 0 bases from J; bases unmatched to any gene: 7. The CDR3 spans 16 residues. In nucleotides, the CDR3 is TGTGCCAGCAGTCTCCACAGGGGATATAGCAATCAGCCCCAGCATTTT. Residues: CASSLHRGYSNQPQHF.